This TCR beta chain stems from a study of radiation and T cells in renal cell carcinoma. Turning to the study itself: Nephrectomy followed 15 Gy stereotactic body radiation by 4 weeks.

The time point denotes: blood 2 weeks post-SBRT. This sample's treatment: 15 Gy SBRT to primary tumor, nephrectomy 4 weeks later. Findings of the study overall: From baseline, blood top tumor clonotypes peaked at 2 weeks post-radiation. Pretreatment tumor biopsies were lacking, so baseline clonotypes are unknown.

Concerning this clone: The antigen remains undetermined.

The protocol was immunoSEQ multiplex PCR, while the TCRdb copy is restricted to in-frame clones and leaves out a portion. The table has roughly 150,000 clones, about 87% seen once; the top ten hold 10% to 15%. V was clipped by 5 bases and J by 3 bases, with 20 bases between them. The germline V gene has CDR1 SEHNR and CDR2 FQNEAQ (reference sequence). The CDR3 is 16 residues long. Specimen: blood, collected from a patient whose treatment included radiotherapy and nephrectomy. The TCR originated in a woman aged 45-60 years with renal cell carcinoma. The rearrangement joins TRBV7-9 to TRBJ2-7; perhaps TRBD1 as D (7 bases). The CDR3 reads CASSGVGRQGGYEQYF. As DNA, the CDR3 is TGTGCCAGCAGCGGAGTCGGCCGACAGGGAGGCTACGAGCAGTACTTC.